Sequencing of this T cell receptor beta chain was carried out in a study of cytomegalovirus exposure and HLA in healthy donors. General study findings and limits: Upon later analysis, HLA-associated TCR beta chains proved more clonally expanded than other, equally common chains.

Germline CDR1 and CDR2: SQVTM and ANQGSEA. The CDR3 is made up of 13 amino acids. A multiplex PCR was run with 60 Vbeta primers and 13 Jbeta primers. The assay was immunoSEQ multiplex PCR, and TCRdb's table has in-frame clones only and misses some. The sample has more than 95,000 clones. As concerns this clone: Its antigen is unidentified.

The TCR sequence derives from a man aged 35-49 years in good health and CMV-seronegative. Sequenced sample: PBMCs. The V call is TRBV29-1, the J call TRBJ2-5; D is uncertain. The J call may be faulty, since TRBJ2-7 better matches the DNA end. The CDR3 coding sequence is TGCAGCGTTGAGGGTCCAGGAACCTACGAGCAGTACTTC. Its protein product is CSVEGPGTYEQYF.